Here is one TCR beta chain with its context. Its specificity is unknown. Sequencing was performed with immunoSEQ multiplex PCR; in TCRdb, only in-frame clones are kept and a portion is missing. Among 80,000 to 90,000 clones listed, approximately 83% were seen once. The data stem from a study of identifying expanded T cells in peripheral blood. Germline loops: CDR1 SNHLY, CDR2 FYNNEI. The CDR3 contains 16 residues. V lost 3 bases to trimming and J lost 5 bases; unmatched junction nucleotides: 7. Findings and limits, study-wide: Clone count variance between roughly 2-week samples rose with total template count.

The chain joins TRBV2 to TRBJ2-2; 9 nucleotides match TRBD1. The sequenced material came from blood. The receptor's source is a person aged 18-70 years in good health. Here the CDR3 reads CASSETGQGNTGELFF. The CDR3 DNA reads TGTGCCAGCAGTGAGACGGGACAGGGAAATACCGGGGAGCTGTTTTTT.